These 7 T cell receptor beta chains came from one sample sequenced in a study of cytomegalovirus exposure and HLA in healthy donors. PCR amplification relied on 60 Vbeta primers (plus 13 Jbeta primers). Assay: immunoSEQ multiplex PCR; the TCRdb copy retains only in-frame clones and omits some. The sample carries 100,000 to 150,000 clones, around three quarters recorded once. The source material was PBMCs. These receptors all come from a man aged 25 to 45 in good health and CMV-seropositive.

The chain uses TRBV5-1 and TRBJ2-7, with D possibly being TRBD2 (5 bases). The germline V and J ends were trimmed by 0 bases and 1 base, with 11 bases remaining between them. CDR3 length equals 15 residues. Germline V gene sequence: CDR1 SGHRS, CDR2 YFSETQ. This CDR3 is CASSLDSDLSYEQYF. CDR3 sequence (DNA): TGCGCCAGCAGCTTGGACTCGGACTTATCCTACGAGCAGTACTTC.

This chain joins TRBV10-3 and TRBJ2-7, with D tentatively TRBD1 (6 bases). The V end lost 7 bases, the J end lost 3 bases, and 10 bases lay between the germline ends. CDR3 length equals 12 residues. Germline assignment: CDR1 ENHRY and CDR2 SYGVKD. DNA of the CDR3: TGTGCCATCAAGGGGGACCACTACGAGCAGTACTTC. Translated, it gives CAIKGDHYEQYF.

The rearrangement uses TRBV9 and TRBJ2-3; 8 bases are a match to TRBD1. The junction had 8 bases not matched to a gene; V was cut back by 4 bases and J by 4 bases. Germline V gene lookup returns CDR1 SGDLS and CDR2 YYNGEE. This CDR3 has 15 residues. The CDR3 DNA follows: TGTGCCAGCAGCCCGCAGGGGGCATCTTCAGATACGCAGTATTTT. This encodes CASSPQGASSDTQYF.

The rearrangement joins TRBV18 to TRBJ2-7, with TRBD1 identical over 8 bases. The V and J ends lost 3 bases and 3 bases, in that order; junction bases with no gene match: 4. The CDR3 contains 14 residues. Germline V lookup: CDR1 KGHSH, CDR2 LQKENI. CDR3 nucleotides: TGTGCCAGCTCACCGCAGGGGGCGCGCTACGAGCAGTACTTC. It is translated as CASSPQGARYEQYF.

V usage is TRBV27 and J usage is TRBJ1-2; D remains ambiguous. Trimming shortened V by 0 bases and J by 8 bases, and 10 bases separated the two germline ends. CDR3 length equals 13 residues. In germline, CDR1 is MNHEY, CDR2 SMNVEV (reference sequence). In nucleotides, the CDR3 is TGTGCCAGCAGTTTATCCCCCTCAGGCGGCTACACCTTC. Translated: CASSLSPSGGYTF.

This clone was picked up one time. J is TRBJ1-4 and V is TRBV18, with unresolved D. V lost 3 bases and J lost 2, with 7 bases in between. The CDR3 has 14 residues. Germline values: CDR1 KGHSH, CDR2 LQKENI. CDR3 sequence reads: CASSPPGTNEKLFF. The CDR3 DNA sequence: TGTGCCAGCTCACCCCCCGGGACTAATGAAAAACTGTTTTTT.

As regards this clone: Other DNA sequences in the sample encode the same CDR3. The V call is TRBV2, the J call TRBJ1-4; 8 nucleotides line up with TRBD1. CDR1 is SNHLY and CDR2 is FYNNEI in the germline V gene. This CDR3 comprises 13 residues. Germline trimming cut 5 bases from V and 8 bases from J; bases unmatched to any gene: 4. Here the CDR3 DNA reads TGTGCCAGCAGTCAACAGGGGGGGGAAAAACTGTTTTTT. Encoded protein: CASSQQGGEKLFF. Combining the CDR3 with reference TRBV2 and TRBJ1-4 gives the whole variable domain EPEVTQTPSHQVTQMGQEVILRCVPISNHLYFYWYRQILGQKVEFLVSFYNNEISEKSEIFDDQFSVERPDGSNFTLKIRSTKLEDSAMYFCASSQQGGEKLFFGSGTQLSVL.